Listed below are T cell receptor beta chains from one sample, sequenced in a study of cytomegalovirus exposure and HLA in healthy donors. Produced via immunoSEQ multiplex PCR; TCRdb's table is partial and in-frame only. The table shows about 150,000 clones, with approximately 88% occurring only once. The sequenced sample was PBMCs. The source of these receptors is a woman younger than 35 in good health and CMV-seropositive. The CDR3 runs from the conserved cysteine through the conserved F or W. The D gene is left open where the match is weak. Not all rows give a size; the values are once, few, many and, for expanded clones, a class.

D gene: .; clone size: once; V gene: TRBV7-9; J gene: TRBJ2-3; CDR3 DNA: TGTGCCAGCAGCTTAACAGGTTCCCTTGCAGATACGCAGTATTTT; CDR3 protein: CASSLTGSLADTQYF
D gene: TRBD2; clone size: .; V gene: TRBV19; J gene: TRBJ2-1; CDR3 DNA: TGTGCCAGTAGTCTCAGACCCCTAGCGGGATCCTACAATGAGCAGTTCTTC; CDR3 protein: CASSLRPLAGSYNEQFF
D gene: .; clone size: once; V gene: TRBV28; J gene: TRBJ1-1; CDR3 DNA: TGTGCCAGCAGTTTGAGGCAGCCGAACACTGAAGCTTTCTTT; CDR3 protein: CASSLRQPNTEAFF
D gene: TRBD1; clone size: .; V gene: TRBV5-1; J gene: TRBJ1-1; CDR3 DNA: TGCGCCAGCAGCTCCGGGACAGGGGCCACTGAAGCTTTCTTT; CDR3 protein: CASSSGTGATEAFF
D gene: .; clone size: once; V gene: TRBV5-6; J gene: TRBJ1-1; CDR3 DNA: TGTGCCAGCAGCACAACAGGATCTGTCACTGAAGCTTTCTTT; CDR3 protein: CASSTTGSVTEAFF
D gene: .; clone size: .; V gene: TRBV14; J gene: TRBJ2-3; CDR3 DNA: TGTGCCAGCAGCCAAGATTTGAGGGATACGCAGTATTTT; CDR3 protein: CASSQDLRDTQYF
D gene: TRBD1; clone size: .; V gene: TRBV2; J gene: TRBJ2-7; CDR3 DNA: TGTGCCAGCAGTGATCTGGGCTGGACAGGTTCCTCCTACGAGCAGTACTTC; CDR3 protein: CASSDLGWTGSSYEQYF
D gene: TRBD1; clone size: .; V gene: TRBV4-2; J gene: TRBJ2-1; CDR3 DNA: TGTGCCAGCAGCCAAGAGGGAACAGGGGCCTACAATGAGCAGTTCTTC; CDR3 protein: CASSQEGTGAYNEQFF
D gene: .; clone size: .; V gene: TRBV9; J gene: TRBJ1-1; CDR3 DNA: TGTGCCAGCAGCGCCGACAGGCAGGGGACTGAAGCTTTCTTT; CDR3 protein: CASSADRQGTEAFF
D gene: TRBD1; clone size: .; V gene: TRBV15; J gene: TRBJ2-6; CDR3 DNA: TGTGCCACCAGCAGTACAGGGGATGGGGCCAACGTCCTGACTTTC; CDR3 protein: CATSSTGDGANVLTF
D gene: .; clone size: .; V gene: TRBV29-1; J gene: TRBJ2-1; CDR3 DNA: TGCAGCGTTGCGGAGGGGTCCAATGAGCAGTTCTTC; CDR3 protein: CSVAEGSNEQFF
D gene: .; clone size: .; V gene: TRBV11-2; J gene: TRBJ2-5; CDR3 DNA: TGTGCCAGCAGCTTAGGGGGGCTGGAGACCCAGTACTTC; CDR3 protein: CASSLGGLETQYF
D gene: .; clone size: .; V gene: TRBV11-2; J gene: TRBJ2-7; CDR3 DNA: TGTGCCAGCAGCTTAAATACGGGAGAGCAGTACTTC; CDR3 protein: CASSLNTGEQYF
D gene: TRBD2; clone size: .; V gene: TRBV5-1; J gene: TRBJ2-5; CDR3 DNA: TGCGCCAGCAGCTTCCGGGGGGAACTAGCGGGAGGAGAGACCCAGTACTTC; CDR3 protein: CASSFRGELAGGETQYF
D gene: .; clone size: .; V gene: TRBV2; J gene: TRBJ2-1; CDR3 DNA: TGTGCCAGCAGCCCCTACAGGGTATCCTACAATGAGCAGTTCTTC; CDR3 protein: CASSPYRVSYNEQFF
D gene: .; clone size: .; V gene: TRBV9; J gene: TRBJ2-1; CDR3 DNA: TGTGCCAGCAGCCTCTACAATGAGCAGTTCTTC; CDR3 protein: CASSLYNEQFF
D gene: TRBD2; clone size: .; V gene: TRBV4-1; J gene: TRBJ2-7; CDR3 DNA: TGCGCCAGCAGTCATAGCGGGAGACTCCCCTACGAGCAGTACTTC; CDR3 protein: CASSHSGRLPYEQYF
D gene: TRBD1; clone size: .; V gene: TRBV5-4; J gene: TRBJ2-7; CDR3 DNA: TGTGCCAGCAGCTTGGCTCAGGGGGCGCGCGAGCAGTACTTC; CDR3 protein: CASSLAQGAREQYF
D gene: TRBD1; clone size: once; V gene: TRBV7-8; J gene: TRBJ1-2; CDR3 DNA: TGTGCCAGCAGCCTTAAGTTTGACAGGGTTAATGGCTACACCTTC; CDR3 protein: CASSLKFDRVNGYTF
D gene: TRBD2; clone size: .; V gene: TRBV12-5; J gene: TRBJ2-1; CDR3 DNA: TGTGCTAGTGGACTTCTAGCGGGAGGGTACAATGAGCAGTTCTTC; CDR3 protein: CASGLLAGGYNEQFF
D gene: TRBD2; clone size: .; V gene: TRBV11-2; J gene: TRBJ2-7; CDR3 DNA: TGTGCCAGCAGAGTTCTAGCGGGACTTTCCTACGAGCAGTACTTC; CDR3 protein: CASRVLAGLSYEQYF
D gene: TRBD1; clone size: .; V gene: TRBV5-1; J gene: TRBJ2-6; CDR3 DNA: TGCGCCAGCAGCGATATGAGGGACAGCTCTTCCTCTGGGGCCAACGTCCTGACTTTC; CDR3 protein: CASSDMRDSSSSGANVLTF
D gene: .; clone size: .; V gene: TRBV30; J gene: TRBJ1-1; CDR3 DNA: TGTGCCTGGAGTGTACTCCGGGACACTGAAGCTTTCTTT; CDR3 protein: CAWSVLRDTEAFF
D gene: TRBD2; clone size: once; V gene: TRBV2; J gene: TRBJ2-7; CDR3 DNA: TGTGCCAGCATTCCCCGGACTAGCGGGAGCCGCTACGAGCAGTACTTC; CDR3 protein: CASIPRTSGSRYEQYF
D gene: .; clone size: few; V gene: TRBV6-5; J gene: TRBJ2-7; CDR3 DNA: TGTGCCACCGGGGAGGCCCCCTACGAGCAGTACTTC; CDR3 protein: CATGEAPYEQYF
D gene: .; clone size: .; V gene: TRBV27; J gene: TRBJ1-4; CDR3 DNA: TGTGCCAGCAGTTCTAAGCCCCCGGGACTCCGGAATGAAAAACTGTTTTTT; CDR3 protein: CASSSKPPGLRNEKLFF
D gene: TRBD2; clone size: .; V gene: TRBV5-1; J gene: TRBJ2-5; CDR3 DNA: TGCGCCAGCAGCCTTCAGCGGGATAAGTCCCAGTACTTC; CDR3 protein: CASSLQRDKSQYF
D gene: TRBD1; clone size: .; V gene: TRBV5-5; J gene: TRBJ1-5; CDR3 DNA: TGTGCCAGCAGCTGGGGGGGACAGGACAATCAGCCCCAGCATTTT; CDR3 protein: CASSWGGQDNQPQHF
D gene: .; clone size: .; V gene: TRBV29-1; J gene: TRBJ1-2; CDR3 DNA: TGCAGCGTTGTGCGGGTAAACTATGGCTACACCTTC; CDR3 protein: CSVVRVNYGYTF
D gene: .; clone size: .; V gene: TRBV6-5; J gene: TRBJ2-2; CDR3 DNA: TGTGCCAGCAGTTATGGTCCGGGAGAGGGCACCGGGGAGCTGTTTTTT; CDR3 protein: CASSYGPGEGTGELFF
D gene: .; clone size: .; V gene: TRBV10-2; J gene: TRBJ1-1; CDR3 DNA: TGCGCCACGTCGGGGAGGACGGGGACTGAAGCTTTCTTT; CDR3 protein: CATSGRTGTEAFF
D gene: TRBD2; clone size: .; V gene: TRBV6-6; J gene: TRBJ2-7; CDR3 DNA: TGTGCCGCATCGGGACTAGCGGCCTACGAGCAGTACTTC; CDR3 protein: CAASGLAAYEQYF
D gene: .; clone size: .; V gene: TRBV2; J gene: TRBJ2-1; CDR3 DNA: TGTGCCAGCAGTGAAGTATGGCGGGACGCCTACAATGAGCAGTTCTTC; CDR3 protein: CASSEVWRDAYNEQFF
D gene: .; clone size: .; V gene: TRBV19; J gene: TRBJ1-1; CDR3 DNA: TGTGCCAGTAGCACGGGAGGGGGAGGGGACACTGAAGCTTTCTTT; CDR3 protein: CASSTGGGGDTEAFF
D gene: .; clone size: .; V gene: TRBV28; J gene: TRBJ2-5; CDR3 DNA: TGTGCCAGCAGTTTAGGTCAGGAAGAGACCCAGTACTTC; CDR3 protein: CASSLGQEETQYF
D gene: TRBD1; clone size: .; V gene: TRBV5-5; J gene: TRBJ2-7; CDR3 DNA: TGTGCCAGCAGCTCGCTGACAGGGAGCTATTACGAGCAGTACTTC; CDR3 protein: CASSSLTGSYYEQYF
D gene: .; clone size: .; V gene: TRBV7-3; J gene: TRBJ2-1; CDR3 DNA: TGTGCCAGCAGTCAAGGTGGCGGTAACAATGAGCAGTTCTTC; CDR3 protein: CASSQGGGNNEQFF
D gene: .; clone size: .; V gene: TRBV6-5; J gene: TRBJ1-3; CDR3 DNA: TGTGCCAGCAGTTATCTAGAGGCTGGAAACACCATATATTTT; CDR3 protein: CASSYLEAGNTIYF
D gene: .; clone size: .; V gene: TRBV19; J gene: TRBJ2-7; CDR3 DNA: TGTGCCAGTAGTATGCCCCTACAGCCTAACTACGAGCAGTACTTC; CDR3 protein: CASSMPLQPNYEQYF
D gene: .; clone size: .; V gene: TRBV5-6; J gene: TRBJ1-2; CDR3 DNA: TGTGCCAGCAGCTTGTGGGGCTCCGGACGGCTCTATGGCTACACCTTC; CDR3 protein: CASSLWGSGRLYGYTF
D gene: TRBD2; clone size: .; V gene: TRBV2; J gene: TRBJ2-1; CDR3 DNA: TGTGCCAGCAGTATTCTAGCGGGAGGGAGGTACAATGAGCAGTTCTTC; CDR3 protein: CASSILAGGRYNEQFF
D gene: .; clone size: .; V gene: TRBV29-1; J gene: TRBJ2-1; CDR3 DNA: TGCAGCGTCGTTAAAGGGACTTACAATGAGCAGTTCTTC; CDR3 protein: CSVVKGTYNEQFF
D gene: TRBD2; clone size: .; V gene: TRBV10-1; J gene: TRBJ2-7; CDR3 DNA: TGCGCCAGCAGCGTCTCACTAGCGGGGGAGCAGTACTTC; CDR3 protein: CASSVSLAGEQYF
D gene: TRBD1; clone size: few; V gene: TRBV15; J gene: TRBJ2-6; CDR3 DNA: TGTGCCACCACAACAGGGGGGTCTGGGGCCAACGTCCTGACTTTC; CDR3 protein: CATTTGGSGANVLTF
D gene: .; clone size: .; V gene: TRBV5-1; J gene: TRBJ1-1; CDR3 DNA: TGCGCCAGCAGCTTGGAGGGGCGACAGGCGAACACTGAAGCTTTCTTT; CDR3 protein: CASSLEGRQANTEAFF
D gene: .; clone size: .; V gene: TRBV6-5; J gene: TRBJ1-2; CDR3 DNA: TGTGCCAGCAGTTATGGCAGGCGGGACTATGGCTACACCTTC; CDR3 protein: CASSYGRRDYGYTF
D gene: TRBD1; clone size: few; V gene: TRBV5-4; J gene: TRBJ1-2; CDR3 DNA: TGTGCCAGCAGCTTGGGCCCCGGACAGGGCTGGGGCTATGGCTACACCTTC; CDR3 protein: CASSLGPGQGWGYGYTF
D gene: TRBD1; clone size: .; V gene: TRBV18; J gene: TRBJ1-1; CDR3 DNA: TGTGCCAGCTCACGAGACAGGGACGACACTGAAGCTTTCTTT; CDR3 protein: CASSRDRDDTEAFF
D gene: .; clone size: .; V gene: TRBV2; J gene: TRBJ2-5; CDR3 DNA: TGTGCCAGCAGTGAAAGGCGGGGATTCGAGACCCAGTACTTC; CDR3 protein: CASSERRGFETQYF
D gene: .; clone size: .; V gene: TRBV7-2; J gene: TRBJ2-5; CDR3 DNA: TGTGCCAGCAGCGTAACTAGTCAGGAGACCCAGTACTTC; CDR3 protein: CASSVTSQETQYF
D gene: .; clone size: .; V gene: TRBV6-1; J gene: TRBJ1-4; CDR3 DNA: TGTGCCAGCAGTGACAGGCCCAATGAAAAACTGTTTTTT; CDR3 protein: CASSDRPNEKLFF
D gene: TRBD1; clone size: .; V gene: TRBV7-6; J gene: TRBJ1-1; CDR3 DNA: TGTGCCAGCAGCTTGGCCCTGACAGGGGGGGACACTGAAGCTTTCTTT; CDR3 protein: CASSLALTGGDTEAFF
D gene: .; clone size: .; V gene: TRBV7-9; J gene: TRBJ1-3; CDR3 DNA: TGTGCCAGCAGCTTAGCGCCAGACATGGAAGGAAACACCATATATTTT; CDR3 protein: CASSLAPDMEGNTIYF